Sequencing of this TCR beta chain was carried out in a study of shared clonotypes between healthy human individuals. General study points: Genetic and exposure-history diversity was limited by the small donor number.

This clone was counted ten times or more. Its antigen is not known. Adult Caucasians living in Nashville, Tennessee made up all of the donors. From germline, CDR1 is SNHLY and CDR2 FYNNEI. The CDR3 has 14 residues. The germline V and J ends were trimmed by 11 bases and 7 bases, with 24 bases remaining between them. The authors split each subset's genomic DNA evenly across several immunoSEQ plates. In the authors' methods: With immunoSEQ giving junction-only sequences and no quality scores, filtering differed. Produced via immunoSEQ multiplex PCR; TCRdb's table is partial and in-frame only. Clonal size and the V and J genes are those of that table, whereas D and trimming came from the DNA. The repertoire holds about 490,000 clones, with approximately 80% as singletons.

The chain is built from TRBV2 and TRBJ2-7; tentatively, D is TRBD1 (6 bases). The sequencing input was PBMCs. This sequence was found in a woman in her 40s in good health. Some clones in this sample may be carry-over from other donors' samples. The CDR3 loop reads CACLRSDRPLEQYF. CDR3 in DNA: TGTGCCTGCCTTAGATCAGACAGGCCGTTGGAGCAGTACTTC.